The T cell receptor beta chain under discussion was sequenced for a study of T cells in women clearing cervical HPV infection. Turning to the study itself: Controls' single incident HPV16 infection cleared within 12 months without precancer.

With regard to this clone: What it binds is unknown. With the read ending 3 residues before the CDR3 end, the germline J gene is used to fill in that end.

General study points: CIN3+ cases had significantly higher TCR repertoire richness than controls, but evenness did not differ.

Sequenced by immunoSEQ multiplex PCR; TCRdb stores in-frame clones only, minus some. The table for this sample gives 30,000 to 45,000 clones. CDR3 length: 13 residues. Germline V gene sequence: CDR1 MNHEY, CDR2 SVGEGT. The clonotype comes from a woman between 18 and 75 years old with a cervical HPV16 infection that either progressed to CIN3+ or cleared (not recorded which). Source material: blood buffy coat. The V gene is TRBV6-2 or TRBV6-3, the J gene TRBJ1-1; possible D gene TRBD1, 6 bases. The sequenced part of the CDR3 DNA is TGTGCCAGCTCTAAGGGGGTGCGGACCGAA. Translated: CASSKGVRTE. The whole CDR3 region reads CASSKGVRTEAFF.